The 15 T cell receptor beta chains listed next were all sequenced from one sample in a study of blood T cell repertoires in COVID-19. Only in-frame clones appear in the TCRdb table, and some are missing; sequencing was by immunoSEQ multiplex PCR. The data show approximately 290,000 clones, roughly 90% seen once. Sequencing used peripheral blood. The receptors come from a man aged 25 to 45 with acute or convalescent COVID-19.

This chain links TRBV11-2 with TRBJ2-2; 9 bases map to TRBD2. Looked up from germline, CDR1 is SGHAT and CDR2 is FQNNGV. The V segment lost 11 bases and the J segment 6 bases; nucleotides outside the gene matches: 10. CDR3 length: 14 residues. CDR3 protein: CALSQREVSGELFF. CDR3 DNA: TGTGCCTTAAGCCAGCGGGAGGTATCCGGGGAGCTGTTTTTT.

V and J are TRBV10-3 and TRBJ2-2; TRBD1 agrees at 10 bases. J lost 1 base, V lost 4 bases, and 9 bases had no gene match. In germline, CDR1 is ENHRY, CDR2 SYGVKD. This CDR3 is 18 amino acids long. The CDR3 region is CAISAPPGQGGNTGELFF. For the CDR3, the DNA is TGTGCCATCAGTGCTCCCCCAGGACAGGGGGGGAACACCGGGGAGCTGTTTTTT.

The CDR3 region is CASSPGISDYGYTF. CDR3 nucleotide sequence: TGTGCCAGCAGCCCAGGGATCTCAGACTATGGCTACACCTTC. The genes are TRBV9 and TRBJ1-2, with D possibly being TRBD1 (5 bases). V dropped 4 bases and J dropped 3 bases, with 13 bases sitting between them. Germline V gene lookup returns CDR1 SGDLS and CDR2 YYNGEE. The CDR3 totals 14 residues. Supplemented by reference TRBV9 and TRBJ1-2, the full variable domain reads DSGVTQTPKHLITATGQRVTLRCSPRSGDLSVYWYQQSLDQGLQFLIQYYNGEERAKGNILERFSAQQFPDLHSELNLSSLELGDSALYFCASSPGISDYGYTFGSGTRLTVV.

This clone occurred once. DNA for the CDR3: TGTGCCAGCAGTTACGGGGGGAGTTACACTGAAGCTTTCTTT. This translates into CASSYGGSYTEAFF. This chain joins TRBV6-5 and TRBJ1-1, with a tentative D call TRBD1 (5 bases). This CDR3 is built from 14 residues. V gave up 2 bases and J gave up 3 bases, with 10 bases separating them. CDR1 is MNHEY, CDR2 SVGAGI, per germline.

This clone was seen just once. The gene calls are TRBV4-1 and TRBJ1-1, with 9 nucleotides matching TRBD1. CDR3 size: 15 residues. Trimming removed 4 bases from V and 4 bases from J; junction bases left unmatched: 7. Germline V gene sequence: CDR1 MGHRA, CDR2 YSYEKL. The CDR3 DNA sequence: TGCGCCAGCAGCCCCGAAGGGACAGGGATCACTGAAGCTTTCTTT. Its translation is CASSPEGTGITEAFF.

With respect to this clone: One end of the junction varies from germline; a read error may be responsible. The chain combines TRBV18 with TRBJ2-7; 9 nucleotides agree with TRBD1. The CDR3 contains 13 residues. From germline, CDR1 is KGHSH and CDR2 LQKENI. The CDR3 sequence is CASSPGTGSFHLF. CDR3 in DNA: TGTGCCAGCTCACCTGGGACAGGGTCGTTCCACCTCTTC.

This clone appeared once. V is TRBV28 and J is TRBJ2-7; tentative D call: TRBD1 (5 bases). Germline CDR1 MDHEN, CDR2 SYDVKM. V was trimmed by 10 bases and J by 9 bases, leaving 19 bases between them. This CDR3 contains 12 residues. In DNA, the CDR3 is TGTGCCACCCACCAGGGTGGGTCTGCGCAGTACTTC. This encodes CATHQGGSAQYF.

The chain couples TRBV3-1 (or the pseudogene TRBV3-2) to TRBJ2-2, with D perhaps TRBD1 (5 bases). Germline V CDR1 and CDR2: LGHDT, YNNKEL (reference sequence). This CDR3 spans 11 amino acids. Trimming stripped 6 bases from V and 6 bases from J, with 5 bases between. The CDR3 spells CASRTAGELFF. As DNA, the CDR3 is TGTGCCAGCAGGACAGCCGGGGAGCTGTTTTTT.

The genes are TRBV18 and TRBJ1-1; TRBD1 is a possible D gene (6 bases). The CDR3 totals 16 residues. Germline loops: CDR1 KGHSH, CDR2 LQKENI. V was cut by 3 bases and J by 2 bases, with 16 bases left in between. The CDR3 region is CASSPQLSTGNTEAFF. The CDR3 nucleotides are TGTGCCAGCTCACCCCAACTTTCGACAGGTAACACTGAAGCTTTCTTT.

The chain links TRBV13 to TRBJ2-1; 12 bases are shared with TRBD1. The CDR3 spans 16 residues. Losses at the gene ends were 4 bases for V and 7 bases for J; bases not matched to a gene: 8. The germline gives CDR1 PRHDT, CDR2 FYEKMQ (reference sequence). This CDR3 is CASSSPGQGATNEQFF. The CDR3 DNA reads as TGTGCCAGCAGCTCCCCGGGACAGGGGGCTACAAATGAGCAGTTCTTC.

J is TRBJ2-2 and V is TRBV7-3; 9 nucleotides line up with TRBD2. Germline lookup yields CDR1 SGHTA and CDR2 FQGTGA. The CDR3 loop spans 16 amino acids. The J segment lost 2 bases and the V segment lost 5 bases, leaving 6 bases of the junction unmatched. CDR3 in amino acids: CASSNPGLANTGELFF. CDR3 coding DNA: TGTGCCAGCAGCAACCCGGGACTAGCCAACACCGGGGAGCTGTTTTTT.

The chain links TRBV13 to TRBJ1-2; 7 positions agree with TRBD1. Germline V CDR1 and CDR2: PRHDT, FYEKMQ (reference sequence). This CDR3 region has 17 residues. V was clipped by 3 bases and J by 2 bases; unmatched bases: 12. CDR3 bases: TGTGCCAGCAGCTTTACAGGGGATCGTGGACTAAACTATGGCTACACCTTC. Residues: CASSFTGDRGLNYGYTF.

In its sample, this clone was seen once. This sequence joins TRBV6-1 and TRBJ1-2, with 8 bases matching TRBD1. The CDR3 is 18 amino acids. V lost 1 base to trimming and J lost 4 bases; unmatched junction nucleotides: 14. CDR1 is MNHNS, CDR2 SASEGT, per germline. CDR3 sequence reads: CASSEVETGVIGGYGYTF. In DNA form, the CDR3 reads TGTGCCAGCAGTGAAGTCGAGACAGGGGTGATTGGTGGCTATGGCTACACCTTC.

The rearrangement uses TRBV28 and TRBJ2-1, with 7 bases aligning to TRBD2. Germline CDR1 MDHEN, CDR2 SYDVKM. V shed 2 bases, J shed 2 bases, and the junction held 3 bases outside the gene matches. The length of the CDR3 is 15 residues. The CDR3 DNA reads as TGTGCCAGCAGTTTAGCGGGAGACACCTACAATGAGCAGTTCTTC. It specifies CASSLAGDTYNEQFF.

This rearrangement joins TRBV5-8 to TRBJ2-7, with TRBD1 matching over 7 bases. The CDR3 loop spans 15 amino acids. Germline CDR1 is SGHTS and CDR2 is YDEGEE. V trimming: 3 bases; J trimming: 5 bases; junction bases outside the gene matches: 11. The CDR3 is CASSSTGEPDDEQYF. The CDR3 nucleotides are TGTGCCAGCAGCTCAACAGGGGAACCAGACGACGAGCAGTACTTC.